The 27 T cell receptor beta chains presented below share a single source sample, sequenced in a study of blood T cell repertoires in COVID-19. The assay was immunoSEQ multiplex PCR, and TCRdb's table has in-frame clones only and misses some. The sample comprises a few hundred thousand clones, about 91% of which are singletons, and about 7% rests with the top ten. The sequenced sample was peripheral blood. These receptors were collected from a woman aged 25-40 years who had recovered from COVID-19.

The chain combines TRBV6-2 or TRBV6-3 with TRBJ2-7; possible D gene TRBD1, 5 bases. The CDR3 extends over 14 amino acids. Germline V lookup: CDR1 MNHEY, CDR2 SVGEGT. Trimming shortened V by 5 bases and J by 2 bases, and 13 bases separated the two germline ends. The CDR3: CASSPSQGTYEQYF. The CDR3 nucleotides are TGTGCCAGCAGTCCCTCGCAGGGTACCTACGAGCAGTACTTC.

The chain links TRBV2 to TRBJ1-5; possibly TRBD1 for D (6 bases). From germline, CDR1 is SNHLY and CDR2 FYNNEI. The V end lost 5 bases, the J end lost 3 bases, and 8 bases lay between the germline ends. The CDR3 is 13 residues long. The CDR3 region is CASSRDINQPQHF. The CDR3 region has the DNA TGTGCCAGCAGTAGGGACATCAATCAGCCCCAGCATTTT.

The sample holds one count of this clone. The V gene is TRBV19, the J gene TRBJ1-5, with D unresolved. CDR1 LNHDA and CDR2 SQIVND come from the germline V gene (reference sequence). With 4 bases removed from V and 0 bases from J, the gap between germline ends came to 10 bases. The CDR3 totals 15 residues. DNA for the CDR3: TGTGCCAGTAGTAACGAGGGCCCTAGCAATCAGCCCCAGCATTTT. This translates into CASSNEGPSNQPQHF.

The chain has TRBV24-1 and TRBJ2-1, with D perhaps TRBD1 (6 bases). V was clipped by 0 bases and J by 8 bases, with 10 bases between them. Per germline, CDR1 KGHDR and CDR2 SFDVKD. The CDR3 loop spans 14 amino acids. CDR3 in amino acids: CATSDLLEGDEQFF. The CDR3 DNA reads TGTGCCACCAGTGATTTGCTTGAGGGGGATGAGCAGTTCTTC.

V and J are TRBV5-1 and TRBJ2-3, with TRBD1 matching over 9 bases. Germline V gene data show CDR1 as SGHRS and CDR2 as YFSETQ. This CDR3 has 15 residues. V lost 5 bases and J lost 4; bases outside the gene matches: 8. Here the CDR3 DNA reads TGCGCCAGCAGGAGTAAACAGGGGGCCGCAGATACGCAGTATTTT. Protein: CASRSKQGAADTQYF.

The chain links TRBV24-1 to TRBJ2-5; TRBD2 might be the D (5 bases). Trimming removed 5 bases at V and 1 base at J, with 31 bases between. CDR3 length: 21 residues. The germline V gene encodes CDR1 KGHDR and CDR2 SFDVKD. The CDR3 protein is CATSGKPERTLLLWFQETQYF. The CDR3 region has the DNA TGTGCCACCAGTGGTAAGCCTGAGCGGACCCTCCTTCTTTGGTTCCAAGAGACCCAGTACTTC.

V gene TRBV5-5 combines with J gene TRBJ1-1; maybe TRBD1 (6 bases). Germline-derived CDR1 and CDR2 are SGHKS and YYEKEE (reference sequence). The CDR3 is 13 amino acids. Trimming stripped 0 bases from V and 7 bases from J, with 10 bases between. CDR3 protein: CASSLGTDLEAFF. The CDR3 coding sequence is TGTGCCAGCAGCTTGGGGACAGATCTTGAAGCTTTCTTT.

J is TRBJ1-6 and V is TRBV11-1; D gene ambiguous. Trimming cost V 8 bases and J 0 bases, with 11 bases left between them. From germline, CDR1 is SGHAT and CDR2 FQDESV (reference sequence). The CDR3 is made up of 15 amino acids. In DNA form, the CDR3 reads TGTGCCAGCGGCCTCGGGAGCTCCTATAATTCACCCCTCCACTTT. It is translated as CASGLGSSYNSPLHF.

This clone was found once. The CDR3 bases are TGTGCCAGCACCGTTAAGGGGCCCAATCAGCCCCAGCATTTT. Translated: CASTVKGPNQPQHF. J is TRBJ1-5 and V is TRBV27; maybe TRBD1 (5 bases). CDR1 is MNHEY and CDR2 is SMNVEV in the germline V gene (reference sequence). CDR3 length: 14 residues. The V gene lost 7 bases and the J gene lost 3 bases, with 13 bases spanning the gap.

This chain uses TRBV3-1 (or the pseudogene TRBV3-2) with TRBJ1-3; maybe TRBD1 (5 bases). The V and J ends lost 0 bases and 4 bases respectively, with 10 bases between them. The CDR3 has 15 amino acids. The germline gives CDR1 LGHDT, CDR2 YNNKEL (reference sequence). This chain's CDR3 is CASSQDLGRGNTIYF. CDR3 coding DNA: TGTGCCAGCAGCCAAGATCTGGGGCGGGGAAACACCATATATTTT.

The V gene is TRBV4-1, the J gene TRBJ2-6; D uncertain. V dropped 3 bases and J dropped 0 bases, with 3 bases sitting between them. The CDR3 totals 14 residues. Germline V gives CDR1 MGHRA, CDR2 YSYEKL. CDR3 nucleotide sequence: TGCGCCAGCAGCCATAACTCTGGGGCCAACGTCCTGACTTTC. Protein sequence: CASSHNSGANVLTF.

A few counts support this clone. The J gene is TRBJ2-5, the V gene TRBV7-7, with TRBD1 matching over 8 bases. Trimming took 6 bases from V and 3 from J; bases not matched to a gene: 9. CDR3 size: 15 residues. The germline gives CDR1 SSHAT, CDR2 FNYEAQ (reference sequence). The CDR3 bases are TGTGCCAGCAGTCCCCCAGGGACAGGAGAAGAGACCCAGTACTTC. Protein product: CASSPPGTGEETQYF.

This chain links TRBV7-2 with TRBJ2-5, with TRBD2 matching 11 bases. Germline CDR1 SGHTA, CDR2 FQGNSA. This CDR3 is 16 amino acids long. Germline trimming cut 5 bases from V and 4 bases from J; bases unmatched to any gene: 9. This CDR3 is CASSPRLAGSGETQYF. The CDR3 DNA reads TGTGCCAGCAGCCCACGACTAGCGGGGAGCGGAGAGACCCAGTACTTC.

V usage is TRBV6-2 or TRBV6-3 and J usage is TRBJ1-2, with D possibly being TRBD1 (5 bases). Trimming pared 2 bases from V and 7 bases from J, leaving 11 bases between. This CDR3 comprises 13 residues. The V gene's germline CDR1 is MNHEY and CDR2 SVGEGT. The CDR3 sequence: CASSYAGRAGYTF. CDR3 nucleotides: TGTGCCAGCAGTTACGCGGGACGGGCTGGCTACACCTTC.

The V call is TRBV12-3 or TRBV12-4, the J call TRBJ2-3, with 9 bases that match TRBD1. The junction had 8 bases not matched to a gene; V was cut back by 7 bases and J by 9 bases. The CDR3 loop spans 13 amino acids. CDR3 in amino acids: CASTPSGQGTQYF. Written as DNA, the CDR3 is TGTGCCAGCACCCCCAGCGGACAGGGGACGCAGTATTTT.

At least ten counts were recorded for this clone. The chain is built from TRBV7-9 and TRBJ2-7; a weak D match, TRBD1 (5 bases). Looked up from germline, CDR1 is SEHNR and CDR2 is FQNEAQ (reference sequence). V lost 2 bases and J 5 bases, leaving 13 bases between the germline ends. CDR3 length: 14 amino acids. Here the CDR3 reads CASSLLARAHEQYF. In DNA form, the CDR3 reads TGTGCCAGCAGCTTATTAGCCAGGGCCCACGAGCAGTACTTC.

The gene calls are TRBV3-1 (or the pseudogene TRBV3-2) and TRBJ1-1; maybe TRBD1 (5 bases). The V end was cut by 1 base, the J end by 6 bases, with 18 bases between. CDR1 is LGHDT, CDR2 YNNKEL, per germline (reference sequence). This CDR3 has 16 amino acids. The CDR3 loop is CASSQGIPGGFAEAFF. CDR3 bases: TGTGCCAGCAGCCAAGGGATCCCCGGGGGATTCGCTGAAGCTTTCTTT.

The CDR3 sequence: CASSDRGRGLWNEQYF. The CDR3 DNA reads as TGTGCCAGCAGTGACAGGGGCAGGGGGCTGTGGAACGAGCAGTACTTC. The J gene is TRBJ2-7, the V gene TRBV2; 8 nucleotides match TRBD1. V was clipped by 3 bases and J by 5 bases; unmatched bases: 12. The germline V gene encodes CDR1 SNHLY and CDR2 FYNNEI. CDR3 size: 16 residues.

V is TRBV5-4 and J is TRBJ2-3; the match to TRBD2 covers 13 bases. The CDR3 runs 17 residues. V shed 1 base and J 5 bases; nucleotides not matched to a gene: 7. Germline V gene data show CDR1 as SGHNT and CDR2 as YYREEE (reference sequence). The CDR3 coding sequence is TGTGCCAGCAGCTTGACTAGCGGGGGGGCCCGTAGAGATACGCAGTATTTT. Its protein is CASSLTSGGARRDTQYF.

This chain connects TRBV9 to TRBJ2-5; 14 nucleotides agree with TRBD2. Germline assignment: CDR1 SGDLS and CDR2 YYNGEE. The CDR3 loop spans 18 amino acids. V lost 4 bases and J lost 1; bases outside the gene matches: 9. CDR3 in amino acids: CASSSGLAGADFQETQYF. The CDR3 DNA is TGTGCCAGCAGCTCGGGACTAGCGGGGGCCGATTTCCAAGAGACCCAGTACTTC.

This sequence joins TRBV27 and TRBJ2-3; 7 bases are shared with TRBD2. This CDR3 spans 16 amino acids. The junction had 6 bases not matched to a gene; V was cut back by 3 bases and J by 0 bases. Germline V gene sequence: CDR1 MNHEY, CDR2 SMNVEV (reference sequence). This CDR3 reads CASSFGLAASTDTQYF. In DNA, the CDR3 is TGTGCCAGCAGTTTCGGGCTAGCGGCGAGCACAGATACGCAGTATTTT.

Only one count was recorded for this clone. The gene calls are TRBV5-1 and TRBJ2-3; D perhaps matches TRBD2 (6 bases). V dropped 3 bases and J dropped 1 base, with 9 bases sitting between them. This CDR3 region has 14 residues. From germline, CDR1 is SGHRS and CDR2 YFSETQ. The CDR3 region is CASSSGERTDTQYF. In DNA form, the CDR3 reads TGCGCCAGCAGCTCGGGAGAACGCACAGATACGCAGTATTTT. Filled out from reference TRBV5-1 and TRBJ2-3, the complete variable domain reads KAGVTQTPRYLIKTRGQQVTLSCSPISGHRSVSWYQQTPGQGLQFLFEYFSETQRNKGNFPGRFSGRQFSNSRSEMNVSTLELGDSALYLCASSSGERTDTQYFGPGTRLTVL.

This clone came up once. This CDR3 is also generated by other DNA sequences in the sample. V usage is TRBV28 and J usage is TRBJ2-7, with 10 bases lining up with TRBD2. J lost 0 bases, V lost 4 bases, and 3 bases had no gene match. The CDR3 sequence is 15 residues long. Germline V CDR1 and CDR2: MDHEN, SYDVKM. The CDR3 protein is CASSSLAGVSYEQYF. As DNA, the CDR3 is TGTGCCAGCAGTTCCCTAGCGGGGGTCTCCTACGAGCAGTACTTC.

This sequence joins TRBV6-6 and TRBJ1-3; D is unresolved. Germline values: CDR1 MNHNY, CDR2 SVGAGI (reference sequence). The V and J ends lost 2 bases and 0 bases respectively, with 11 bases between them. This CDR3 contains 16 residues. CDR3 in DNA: TGTGCCAGCAGTTACGCCGAGGGTGGCTCTGGAAACACCATATATTTT. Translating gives CASSYAEGGSGNTIYF.

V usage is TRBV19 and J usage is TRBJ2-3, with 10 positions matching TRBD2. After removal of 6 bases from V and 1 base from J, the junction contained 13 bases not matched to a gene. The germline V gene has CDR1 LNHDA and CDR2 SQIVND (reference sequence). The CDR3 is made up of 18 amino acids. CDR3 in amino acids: CASRGRTSGRTRTDTQYF. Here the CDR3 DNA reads TGTGCCAGTAGGGGACGGACTAGCGGTCGTACCCGCACAGATACGCAGTATTTT. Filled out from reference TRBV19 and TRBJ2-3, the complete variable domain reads DGGITQSPKYLFRKEGQNVTLSCEQNLNHDAMYWYRQDPGQGLRLIYYSQIVNDFQKGDIAEGYSVSREKKESFPLTVTSAQKNPTAFYLCASRGRTSGRTRTDTQYFGPGTRLTVL.

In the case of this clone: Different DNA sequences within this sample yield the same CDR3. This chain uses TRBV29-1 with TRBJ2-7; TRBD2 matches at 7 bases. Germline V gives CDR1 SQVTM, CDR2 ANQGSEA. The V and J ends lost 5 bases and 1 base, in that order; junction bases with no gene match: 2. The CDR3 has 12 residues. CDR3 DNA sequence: TGCAGCGTTCTCGGGGGGTCCTACGAGCAGTACTTC. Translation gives CSVLGGSYEQYF.

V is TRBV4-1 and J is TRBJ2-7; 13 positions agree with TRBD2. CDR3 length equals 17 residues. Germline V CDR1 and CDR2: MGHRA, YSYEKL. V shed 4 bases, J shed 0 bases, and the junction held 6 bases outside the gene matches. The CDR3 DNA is TGCGCCAGCAGCCTACTAGCGGGGGGGGTGACCTCCTACGAGCAGTACTTC. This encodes CASSLLAGGVTSYEQYF.